This entry describes one TCR beta chain. Its antigen remains unidentified. This sample was included in a study of OX40 agonist ivuxolimab in advanced cancers. Study context: Subjects had a mean age of roughly 60 years, with a range of 23 to 79; around 80% were male.

Assay used: immunoSEQ multiplex PCR; TCRdb lists only in-frame clones, some missing. Altogether approximately 55,000 clones are present, approximately 84% being singletons, with the ten largest covering roughly 13%. J lost 0 bases, V lost 4 bases, and 7 bases had no gene match. CDR1 is LGHNA and CDR2 is YNFKEQ in the germline V gene. This CDR3 contains 16 residues. Findings of the study overall: CD4+ and CD8+ blood T cells expanded clonally by week 6 at 0.1 to 3.0 mg/kg. Low normalized clonal expansion also occurred in some nonresponding patients. CD8+ T cells showed, on average, more clonal expansion than CD4+ cells.

This clonotype was obtained from an adult with an advanced solid tumor such as melanoma, head and neck, liver or kidney cancer. Source: CD4+ or CD8+ T cells sorted from blood, taken in a trial of the OX40 agonist ivuxolimab. This sequence joins TRBV4-2 and TRBJ2-3, with 7 bases matching TRBD2. CDR3: CASSRSGTTSTDTQYF. CDR3 nucleotides: TGTGCCAGCAGCCGGTCCGGGACTACTAGCACAGATACGCAGTATTTT.